This T cell receptor (beta chain) was found in a study of shared clonotypes between healthy human individuals. Measured with immunoSEQ multiplex PCR; TCRdb has only the in-frame clones, and not every one. The sample contains 110,000 or so clones, 68% of which appear only once. This clone was counted between two and nine times. What it binds is not known. All donors qualified as healthy HIV-negative adults and had experienced no recent acute infections or vaccinations. Findings and limits, study-wide: Of the naive CD4 clonotypes, around 4.9% were shared across several donors.

This CDR3 has 12 residues. Germline V gene data show CDR1 as SGHTA and CDR2 as FQGNSA. The V and J ends lost 5 bases and 11 bases respectively, with 15 bases between them. The chain has TRBV7-2 and TRBJ2-5; D is unresolved. The sample comprised memory CD8+ T cells sorted from blood. Documented subset: CD45RO+ cells pooled with CCR7-negative TemRA cells. This sequence was found in a woman aged 30 to 39 in good health. The CDR3 sequence is CASSPYIEEQYF. In DNA form, the CDR3 reads TGTGCCAGCAGCCCCTACATTGAGGAGCAGTACTTC.